The clone carrying this T cell receptor beta chain has at least ten counts. The record originates from a study of low-dose radiotherapy and immunotherapy resistance in tumors. Described time point: before trial treatment. Covering alpha and beta chains, TRAV- and TRBV-specific primers were used for the first-strand cDNA. TCR amplification involved 20 PCR cycles with a constant-region primer and V-primer adapter. Amplification of the isolated mRNA used in vitro transcription. TCRdb processed the reads anew with MiXCR; each CDR3 protein has one entry. This table has around 36,000 distinct CDR3 sequences, roughly 28% appearing once. The specimen comprised PBMCs, sampled before treatment. The sequence came from a male donor with gallbladder cancer.

CDR3 nucleotides: TGTGCCAGCAGCCCGAGGGGGGCCGGTACCGGGGAGCTGTTTTTT. Its translation: CASSPRGAGTGELFF. The gene calls are TRBV5-4 and TRBJ2-2; D tentatively reads TRBD1 or TRBD2 (6 bases each). This CDR3 comprises 15 residues. The germline gives CDR1 SGHNT, CDR2 YYREEE (reference sequence). V gave up 4 bases and J gave up 5 bases, with 15 bases separating them.